These 24 T cell receptor beta chains were all obtained from the same sample, sequenced in a study of control samples from healthy donors and cancer patients. Only in-frame clones appear in the TCRdb table, and some are missing; sequencing was by immunoSEQ multiplex PCR. This table has more than 85,000 clones, approximately 90% appearing once. Source material: blood. The source of these receptors is a woman aged 45-65 years in good health.

V usage is TRBV7-3 and J usage is TRBJ2-5, with TRBD2 matching over 13 bases. V shed 0 bases, J shed 5 bases, and the junction held 3 bases outside the gene matches. In germline, CDR1 is SGHTA, CDR2 FQGTGA. The CDR3 contains 16 residues. CDR3 nucleotide sequence: TGTGCCAGCAGCTTAACGAGGACTAGCGGGAGTGAGACCCAGTACTTC. Translating gives CASSLTRTSGSETQYF.

The CDR3 loop reads CASSLVPDAFNSPLHF. Here the CDR3 DNA reads TGTGCCAGCAGCTTAGTCCCCGACGCGTTTAATTCACCCCTCCACTTT. The chain is built from TRBV11-2 and TRBJ1-6; D is unresolved. V dropped 1 base and J dropped 6 bases, with 13 bases sitting between them. The length of the CDR3 is 16 residues. Germline V lookup: CDR1 SGHAT, CDR2 FQNNGV. Full variable domain (missing parts from reference TRBV11-2 and TRBJ1-6): EAGVAQSPRYKIIEKRQSVAFWCNPISGHATLYWYQQILGQGPKLLIQFQNNGVVDDSQLPKDRFSAERLKGVDSTLKIQPAKLEDSAVYLCASSLVPDAFNSPLHFGNGTRLTVT.

This chain uses TRBV6-2 or TRBV6-3 with TRBJ2-5; D unclear. This CDR3 region has 15 residues. V was trimmed by 2 bases and J by 5 bases, leaving 15 bases between them. Germline CDR1 is MNHEY and CDR2 is SVGEGT. The CDR3 loop reads CASSYSARVGETQYF. In DNA form, the CDR3 reads TGTGCCAGCAGTTACAGTGCCCGGGTCGGGGAGACCCAGTACTTC.

The chain recombines TRBV27 with TRBJ1-4, with D hard to call. V lost 3 bases and J lost 3, with 8 bases in between. Germline V gene sequence: CDR1 MNHEY, CDR2 SMNVEV (reference sequence). The CDR3 spans 14 residues. CDR3 residues: CASSFGGANEKLFF. DNA for the CDR3: TGTGCCAGCAGTTTCGGTGGGGCTAATGAAAAACTGTTTTTT.

The chain has TRBV19 and TRBJ2-2; the D is unclear. This CDR3 has 14 amino acids. V was cut by 5 bases and J by 4 bases, with 11 bases left in between. Germline V lookup: CDR1 LNHDA, CDR2 SQIVND (reference sequence). The CDR3 loop is CASSGGVLTGELFF. The DNA of the CDR3 is TGTGCCAGTAGTGGTGGAGTTCTCACCGGGGAGCTGTTTTTT.

The chain is built from TRBV29-1 and TRBJ2-3; 8 nucleotides agree with TRBD2. The V gene end was trimmed by 2 bases and the J gene end by 7 bases; junction bases not matched to a gene: 5. The germline gives CDR1 SQVTM, CDR2 ANQGSEA. The CDR3 extends over 13 amino acids. CDR3 in DNA: TGCAGCGTTGAAACGGGAGGGCCAAATACGCAGTATTTT. Its translation is CSVETGGPNTQYF.

The rearrangement uses TRBV7-3 and TRBJ2-2, with 12 bases fitting TRBD1. The CDR3 has 18 residues. Per the germline V gene, CDR1 is SGHTA and CDR2 is FQGTGA. Germline trimming cut 4 bases from V and 3 bases from J; bases unmatched to any gene: 9. DNA of the CDR3: TGTGCCAGCAGCTCGGGACAGGGGGCCTCGAGCGACACCGGGGAGCTGTTTTTT. Its translation is CASSSGQGASSDTGELFF. Full variable domain (outside the CDR3, taken from reference TRBV7-3 and TRBJ2-2): GAGVSQTPSNKVTEKGKYVELRCDPISGHTALYWYRQSLGQGPEFLIYFQGTGAADDSGLPNDRFFAVRPEGSVSTLKIQRTERGDSAVYLCASSSGQGASSDTGELFFGEGSRLTVL.

This chain connects TRBV6-5 to TRBJ2-1; D remains ambiguous. The germline V and J ends were trimmed by 4 bases and 11 bases, with 12 bases remaining between them. The length of the CDR3 is 12 residues. The germline gives CDR1 MNHEY, CDR2 SVGAGI. The CDR3 bases are TGTGCCAGCAGTTCCGATTGGGCTAAGCAGTTCTTC. Translation gives CASSSDWAKQFF.

This clone was observed once. The chain combines TRBV7-9 with TRBJ2-2; TRBD1 agrees at 10 bases. Germline CDR1 reads SEHNR; CDR2 reads FQNEAQ (reference sequence). Trimming took 5 bases from V and 5 from J; bases not matched to a gene: 8. This CDR3 spans 16 amino acids. The CDR3 is CASSPTGTGETGELFF. The DNA for the CDR3 is TGTGCCAGCAGCCCTACCGGGACAGGGGAAACCGGGGAGCTGTTTTTT.

The J gene is TRBJ1-1, the V gene TRBV5-4; no clear D gene. V lost 0 bases and J lost 1, with 7 bases in between. CDR3 size: 14 residues. CDR1 and CDR2 (germline): SGHNT, YYREEE (reference sequence). This chain's CDR3 is CASSLVSENTEAFF. CDR3 DNA: TGTGCCAGCAGCTTGGTATCCGAGAACACTGAAGCTTTCTTT.

This chain links TRBV7-9 with TRBJ1-2; possible D gene TRBD1, 5 bases. The CDR3 totals 16 residues. Trimming shortened V by 5 bases and J by 4 bases, and 20 bases separated the two germline ends. Germline CDR1 SEHNR, CDR2 FQNEAQ (reference sequence). This chain's CDR3 is CASSPRGGTFLYGYTF. Here the CDR3 DNA reads TGTGCCAGCAGCCCCCGTGGGGGGACGTTCCTCTATGGCTACACCTTC.

V and J are TRBV7-9 and TRBJ2-1; the D gene could be TRBD1 or TRBD2 (7 bases each). The ends were cut back, 5 bases at V and 1 base at J, with 21 bases in the middle. Per the germline V gene, CDR1 is SEHNR and CDR2 is FQNEAQ (reference sequence). The CDR3 runs 18 residues. CDR3 amino acids: CASSHQGGAANSYNEQFF. The CDR3 DNA sequence: TGTGCCAGCAGCCATCAGGGGGGGGCGGCTAATTCCTACAATGAGCAGTTCTTC.

This clone was seen a few times. The chain combines TRBV7-8 with TRBJ2-2, with D tentatively TRBD1 or TRBD2 (6 bases each). CDR3 length equals 11 residues. The germline gives CDR1 SGHVS, CDR2 FQNEAQ. V was cut by 6 bases and J by 11 bases, with 10 bases left in between. The CDR3 sequence is CASSRGTELFF. The CDR3 nucleotides read TGTGCCAGCAGTCGGGGGACAGAGCTGTTTTTT.

CDR3: CASGLRGILQTNEKLFF. In nucleotides, the CDR3 is TGTGCTAGTGGTTTGCGGGGGATTCTCCAAACTAATGAAAAACTGTTTTTT. The rearrangement joins TRBV12-5 to TRBJ1-4; possible D gene TRBD1, 5 bases. Per the germline V gene, CDR1 is LGHNT and CDR2 is FRNRAP. V lost 2 bases to trimming and J lost 1 base, with 14 bases between them. The CDR3 loop spans 17 amino acids.

The DNA of the CDR3 is TGTGCCAGCAGTTACACCCCCCCCGAGACCCAGTACTTC. Residues: CASSYTPPETQYF. V gene TRBV6-2 or TRBV6-3 combines with J gene TRBJ2-5, with D unresolved. The V and J ends lost 2 bases and 5 bases respectively, with 9 bases between them. The CDR3 consists of 13 residues. The germline V gene has CDR1 MNHEY and CDR2 SVGEGT.

The chain couples TRBV7-9 to TRBJ2-2, with TRBD2 identical over 13 bases. Germline CDR1 is SEHNR and CDR2 is FQNEAQ (reference sequence). The CDR3 is 15 amino acids. Trimming removed 8 bases from V and 4 bases from J; junction bases left unmatched: 4. CDR3 in amino acids: CASELAGGLTGELFF. The CDR3 DNA sequence: TGTGCCAGCGAACTAGCGGGGGGGCTCACCGGGGAGCTGTTTTTT.

This clone appeared once. The chain joins TRBV9 to TRBJ2-7; D gene unclear. Trimming left V 3 bases short and J 7 bases short, with 14 bases between. This CDR3 contains 13 residues. The V gene's germline CDR1 is SGDLS and CDR2 YYNGEE. CDR3 region: CASSEGMVGEQYF. The CDR3 DNA sequence: TGTGCCAGCAGCGAGGGAATGGTGGGAGAGCAGTACTTC.

The chain combines TRBV5-1 with TRBJ2-1, with 9 nucleotides matching TRBD2. In germline, CDR1 is SGHRS, CDR2 YFSETQ. This CDR3 is 15 amino acids long. Losses at the gene ends were 3 bases for V and 9 bases for J; bases not matched to a gene: 10. The CDR3 region is CASSWERGARGEQFF. For the CDR3, the DNA is TGCGCCAGCAGCTGGGAGCGGGGGGCCCGAGGTGAGCAGTTCTTC.

The gene calls are TRBV2 and TRBJ2-7; TRBD1 matches 9 bases. V lost 6 bases to trimming and J lost 1 base; unmatched junction nucleotides: 4. Germline V gives CDR1 SNHLY, CDR2 FYNNEI. The CDR3 consists of 14 residues. The CDR3 DNA is TGTGCCAGCAGCTTCGGACAGGGGTCCTACGAGCAGTACTTC. It translates to CASSFGQGSYEQYF.

The rearrangement joins TRBV24-1 to TRBJ2-3; a weak D match, TRBD2 (5 bases). Looked up from germline, CDR1 is KGHDR and CDR2 is SFDVKD. This CDR3 is 14 amino acids long. Trimming left V 9 bases short and J 1 base short, with 13 bases between. CDR3 sequence: CATSAGGGTDTQYF. Written as DNA, the CDR3 is TGTGCCACCTCCGCGGGTGGGGGCACAGATACGCAGTATTTT.

The chain uses TRBV6-4 and TRBJ1-1; D remains unclear. Germline assignment: CDR1 MRHNA and CDR2 SNTAGT. This CDR3 has 16 residues. V was pared by 5 bases and J by 4 bases, with 20 bases between. CDR3 bases: TGTGCCAGCAGTTACCGGACCAATTCGAGGAGCACTGAAGCTTTCTTT. Translating it yields CASSYRTNSRSTEAFF.

The chain recombines TRBV28 with TRBJ2-2; D may correspond to TRBD1 or TRBD2 (5 bases each). The germline V gene has CDR1 MDHEN and CDR2 SYDVKM. The CDR3 is 15 residues long. V gave up 6 bases and J gave up 2 bases, with 13 bases separating them. The CDR3 sequence: CASSGTGRNTGELFF. The DNA of the CDR3 is TGTGCCAGCAGCGGAACGGGACGCAACACCGGGGAGCTGTTTTTT.

This chain joins TRBV6-5 and TRBJ1-1; D unresolved. CDR1 is MNHEY and CDR2 is SVGAGI in the germline V gene. The length of the CDR3 is 14 residues. Trimming took 5 bases from V and 4 from J, leaving 14 bases between them. The CDR3 DNA sequence: TGTGCCAGCAGTCCAACGGGTCTGGCCACTGAAGCTTTCTTT. Its protein product is CASSPTGLATEAFF.

The J gene is TRBJ2-3, the V gene TRBV11-2; the D is unclear. V dropped 7 bases and J dropped 5 bases, with 7 bases sitting between them. The CDR3 is made up of 11 amino acids. Per germline, CDR1 SGHAT and CDR2 FQNNGV. The CDR3 nucleotides read TGTGCCAGCATCCTGATAGATACGCAGTATTTT. The encoded protein is CASILIDTQYF.